The present TCR beta chain was sequenced within a study of blood T cell repertoires in COVID-19. Original processing methods: From reference gene primer amplification, estimates of nucleated cell counts were derived. The method was immunoSEQ multiplex PCR; TCRdb's version includes in-frame clones alone and lacks a portion of them. V and J calls and clone size come straight from that table; D and trimming were deduced from the DNA. The profile covers fewer than 350,000 clones, with 88% appearing a single time and about 8.6% taken by the ten largest. This TCR was recovered from a man younger than 35 with active or convalescent COVID-19. Sequenced: peripheral blood.

The DNA for the CDR3 is TGTGCCAGCAGCTCTTATTCCTACGAGCAGTACTTC. It specifies CASSSYSYEQYF. This chain links TRBV6-5 with TRBJ2-7, with no clear D. Germline lookup yields CDR1 MNHEY and CDR2 SVGAGI. V gave up 6 bases and J gave up 1 base, with 7 bases separating them. The CDR3 runs 12 residues.